Reported below is one T cell receptor beta chain. Its antigen target is currently unknown. No base quality values were provided; no much bigger clone lies one nucleotide off. The data originate from a study of blood T cell repertoires in COVID-19 (dated by TCRdb to between 2020 and 2021). Describing the broader study: The collaborator samples originated in the United States, Italy and Spain and spanned the acute and convalescent phases of COVID-19. Deeply sampled blood TCRbeta repertoires from subjects exposed to, actively infected with, or recovered from COVID-19 were included in the dataset. Samples were obtained from the ongoing ImmuneRACE study (first 160 participants) and from roughly 1,300 subjects provided by 6 global collaborators. A freely available public database, intended as a resource for researchers studying the immune response to SARS-CoV-2, is where the repertoires were released. Where available, HLA class I and class II types were taken from metadata supplied by the sample provider and were not determined by assay-based typing. The material from the prospective study consisted of cDNA or gDNA derived from T cells, B-cell-depleted T cells, or PBMCs. Nearly every sample came with metadata listing a de-identified subject ID, COVID-19 status, age in years and sex.

Broader findings and caveats from the paper: The quantity of clinical and demographic metadata differed by source and by participant and was supplied without curation.

Enrolling through a virtual design, the prospective study's participants ranged in age from roughly 18 to 95 years and lived across roughly 24 United States geographic areas. In the prospective study, participants were assigned to cohorts based on the clinical history participants reported in a screening survey and a study questionnaire. Exposed participants had been in contact, within 2 weeks of entering the study, with a person who had a PCR-confirmed or clinician-diagnosed case of COVID-19. Each participant in the prospective study had whole blood, serum and a nasopharyngeal or oropharyngeal swab collected by mobile phlebotomists. Participants in the prospective study had the option to provide additional blood draws and questionnaires over a roughly 2-month period. Blood samples from the prospective study were shipped frozen or at room temperature prior to DNA extraction. From the cysteine through the phenylalanine, the CDR3 covers 16 amino acids. The sequence is cut down to CDR3 DNA, 48 bases in frame from base 1. CDR1 and CDR2 were assigned from the germline V gene (reference sequence) as LGHDT and YNNKEL. At the junction V is shortened by 4 bases and J by 1 base, with 13 bases in between.

TCRbeta CDR3 regions were amplified from genomic DNA using the immunoSEQ Assay, a bias-controlled multiplex PCR. As for how the authors treated the data: The number of nucleated cells in each sample was estimated by amplification of reference gene primers within the assay. To quantify the absolute abundance of each unique TCRbeta CDR3 rearrangement, sequence reads were collapsed and filtered. For each sample, productive Simpson clonality was calculated as the square root of Simpson's diversity index over productive rearrangements. As stored in TCRdb, this immuneACCESS dataset retains in-frame rearrangements with V and J assigned. A fraction of the clones does not appear; measured against another copy, unresolved V genes explain less than half of the discrepancy, and the remainder lacks a known reason. V and J calls and clone size are as listed in that table; D and trimming were resolved from the DNA. The sample table shows about 220,000 clones, and about 83% are seen once. Clones ranked in the top ten supply 4.8% of the sample.

This receptor was identified in a woman aged 45-65 years who had been exposed to COVID-19. Sequenced: PBMCs or T cells enriched from blood (not recorded which). The rearrangement combines TRBV3-1 (or the pseudogene TRBV3-2) with TRBJ2-2; the D gene is possibly TRBD1, with 5 bases matching. The DNA sequence follows: TGTGCCAGCAGCCTACGGACAAGTGGGAACACCGGGGAGCTGTTTTTT. The encoded protein is CASSLRTSGNTGELFF.